Below, 5 T cell receptor beta chains from the same sample are listed, as sequenced in a study of T cell responses to AZD1222 COVID-19 vaccine. The protocol was immunoSEQ multiplex PCR, while the TCRdb copy is restricted to in-frame clones and leaves out a portion. The top ten clones hold 2% to 3% of a sample with 110,000 or so clones, around 87% of them seen once. The sample here was peripheral blood, taken on day 0 of AZD1222 vaccination. These receptors were collected from an adult in good health.

V gene TRBV13 combines with J gene TRBJ1-5; D is perhaps TRBD1 (5 bases). This CDR3 is 14 amino acids long. Trimming cost V 0 bases and J 4 bases, with 7 bases left between them. Germline CDR1 and CDR2: PRHDT and FYEKMQ (reference sequence). The CDR3 nucleotides are TGTGCCAGCAGCTTAGGGGGGGTTAATCAGCCCCAGCATTTT. This gives the protein CASSLGGVNQPQHF.

V usage is TRBV7-6 and J usage is TRBJ2-3; D might be TRBD1 (6 bases). This CDR3 is built from 15 residues. CDR1 and CDR2 (germline): SGHVS, FNYEAQ. Trimming removed 4 bases at V and 3 bases at J, with 14 bases between. CDR3 sequence reads: CASSSQGRGTDTQYF. Written as DNA, the CDR3 is TGTGCCAGCAGCTCACAGGGAAGGGGAACAGATACGCAGTATTTT.

This chain connects TRBV5-8 to TRBJ2-5; 7 bases align to TRBD1. J gave up 12 bases and V 6 bases, and 17 bases lay outside the gene matches. Germline CDR1 is SGHTS and CDR2 is YDEGEE. This CDR3 has 14 amino acids. CDR3 in amino acids: CASNLVGQPFGKYF. DNA for the CDR3: TGTGCCAGCAATCTAGTGGGACAGCCCTTTGGGAAGTACTTC.

This chain links TRBV20-1 with TRBJ1-5; D not certain. V was clipped by 3 bases and J by 3 bases, with 12 bases between them. The CDR3 extends over 14 amino acids. Germline CDR1 DFQATT, CDR2 SNEGSKA (reference sequence). CDR3 sequence (DNA): TGCAGTGCTAGTATCGCAGGTAACAATCAGCCCCAGCATTTT. Translating it yields CSASIAGNNQPQHF.

This chain uses TRBV11-2 with TRBJ2-7; TRBD1 matches 7 bases. Germline CDR1 SGHAT, CDR2 FQNNGV. The CDR3 runs to 15 residues. Trimming removed 5 bases from V and 4 bases from J; junction bases left unmatched: 11. The CDR3 sequence: CASSPPRQGEYEQYF. As DNA, the CDR3 is TGTGCCAGCAGCCCACCCCGACAGGGAGAGTACGAGCAGTACTTC.